A single T cell receptor (beta chain) is shown here with its context. This record comes from a study of blood T cell repertoires in COVID-19. Study in general: T cells, B-cell-depleted T cells, or PBMCs supplied cDNA or gDNA.

Authors' processing steps: The authors estimated nucleated cell counts from reference gene primer amplification. Only in-frame clones appear in the TCRdb table, and some are missing; sequencing was by immunoSEQ multiplex PCR. V and J calls plus clone size are reproduced from that table; the DNA served to infer D and trimming. The data hold about 93,000 clones, with approximately 89% observed a single time. Losses at the gene ends were 6 bases for V and 5 bases for J; bases not matched to a gene: 8. CDR3 length: 14 amino acids. In germline, CDR1 is SGHKS, CDR2 YYEKEE (reference sequence). Sequencing was done on a sample of peripheral blood. The TCR comes from a man aged 45-65 years with acute or convalescent COVID-19. The chain couples TRBV5-5 to TRBJ1-1; 9 bases are a match to TRBD1. CDR3 in DNA: TGTGCCAGCACCTCCGGGACAGGGTTGACTGAAGCTTTCTTT. It codes for CASTSGTGLTEAFF.